This note documents a single T cell receptor (beta chain) sequence. Clones were sequenced by immunoSEQ multiplex PCR, and TCRdb holds only the in-frame ones, with some missing. The sample lists 300,000 to 450,000 clones, roughly 84% occurring once. Germline V lookup: CDR1 KGHSH, CDR2 LQKENI. The CDR3 has 15 residues. V dropped 3 bases and J dropped 8 bases, with 14 bases sitting between them. The participants were between roughly 18 and 89 years old and came from some 23 US areas. Cohorts were assigned according to the clinical history that participants reported. The data were taken from a study of blood T cell repertoires in COVID-19. On the study more broadly: Samples of COVID-19 (acute and convalescent) were obtained from the United States, Italy and Spain.

This chain links TRBV18 with TRBJ1-6, with D uncertain. This receptor was obtained from a woman aged 25-40 years who had recovered from COVID-19. Sequenced: PBMCs or T cells enriched from blood (not recorded which). CDR3: CASSPLPARDSPLHF. CDR3 in DNA: TGTGCCAGCTCACCCTTACCAGCTAGAGATTCACCCCTCCACTTT.